Sequencing of this T cell receptor beta chain was carried out in a study of blood T cell repertoires in COVID-19. Study overall: From the United States, Italy and Spain came samples of acute and convalescent COVID-19.

Germline assignment: CDR1 LGHDT and CDR2 YNNKEL (reference sequence). J gave up 7 bases and V 0 bases, and 11 bases lay outside the gene matches. CDR3 length equals 17 residues. Original handling: From reference gene primer amplification, estimates of nucleated cell counts were derived. Produced via immunoSEQ multiplex PCR; TCRdb's table is partial and in-frame only. V, J and clone size are taken as reported in that table, and D and trimming were inferred from the DNA itself. The sample has some 83,000 clones, about 92% seen once. The specimen sequenced was peripheral blood. This receptor was identified in a man aged 45 to 65 with acute or convalescent COVID-19. The V call is TRBV3-1 (or the pseudogene TRBV3-2), the J call TRBJ2-2; TRBD2 aligns across 7 bases. In DNA, the CDR3 is TGTGCCAGCAGCCAAGAAATACGGGAGGTGGTAGGCGGGGAGCTGTTTTTT. Amino acids: CASSQEIREVVGGELFF.